The 9 T cell receptor beta chains presented below share a single source sample, sequenced in a study of blood T cells in healthy people across ages. A J-beta primer mix and a sample-barcoded 5' primer were used in a second PCR of roughly 6 to 12 cycles. TCRdb analysed the 5' RACE reads with MiXCR anew, one entry per CDR3 protein. This table holds approximately 1.5 million distinct CDR3 sequences, under 55% found once. The sequencing sample was made of blood. Source of these receptors: a woman between 18 and 30 years old in good health.

The chain is built from TRBV6-1 and TRBJ2-2; TRBD2 might be the D (6 bases). The CDR3 sequence is 13 residues long. V lost 11 bases to trimming and J lost 5 bases, with 15 bases between them. The germline CDR1 and CDR2 sequences are MNHNS and SASEGT. CDR3 sequence (DNA): TGTGCCGGATACCAGGGAGGTACCGGGGAGCTGTTTTTT. Translated, it gives CAGYQGGTGELFF.

This chain joins TRBV7-2 and TRBJ2-7; no reliable D call. V was cut by 1 base and J by 4 bases, with 14 bases left in between. The CDR3 totals 15 residues. The V gene's germline CDR1 is SGHTA and CDR2 FQGNSA. For the CDR3, the DNA is TGTGCCAGCAGCTTAGGAGTTGAAGCTTCGTACGAGCAGTACTTC. As protein: CASSLGVEASYEQYF. Full variable domain (outside the CDR3, taken from reference TRBV7-2 and TRBJ2-7): GAGVSQSPSNKVTEKGKDVELRCDPISGHTALYWYRQSLGQGLEFLIYFQGNSAPDKSGLPSDRFSAERTGGSVSTLTIQRTQQEDSAVYLCASSLGVEASYEQYFGPGTRLTVT.

DNA for the CDR3: TGCAGCGTTGCCCCCGGGACAGGCTATGGCTACACCTTC. Its protein is CSVAPGTGYGYTF. The genes are TRBV29-1 and TRBJ1-2; 8 nucleotides line up with TRBD1. The CDR3 totals 13 residues. Trimming removed 4 bases from V and 4 bases from J; junction bases left unmatched: 5. Germline V gene data show CDR1 as SQVTM and CDR2 as ANQGSEA.

Regarding this clonotype: Relative to the germline gene, one junction end is altered; a read error may explain this. The chain combines TRBV5-4 with TRBJ1-2; D is unclear. The CDR3 extends over 14 amino acids. Germline V gene sequence: CDR1 SGHNT, CDR2 YYREEE (reference sequence). CDR3 bases: TGTGCCACCAGCTTAGACTTCGGTGGGGATGGCTACACCTTC. The encoded protein is CATSLDFGGDGYTF.

The chain joins TRBV3-1 to TRBJ2-1; D may correspond to TRBD1 or TRBD2 (5 bases each). The CDR3 totals 15 residues. Germline V gene lookup returns CDR1 LGHDT and CDR2 YNNKEL (reference sequence). Deletions cut 1 base from V and 2 bases from J, with 9 bases between. CDR3 protein: CASSQARDPYNEQFF. In DNA form, the CDR3 reads TGTGCCAGCAGCCAAGCCAGGGACCCCTACAATGAGCAGTTCTTC.

The chain joins TRBV29-1 to TRBJ1-4; unclear D gene. Trimming cost V 5 bases and J 0 bases, with 4 bases left between them. The CDR3 is 12 amino acids. CDR1 is SQVTM, CDR2 ANQGSEA, per germline. The CDR3 coding sequence is TGCAGCGTTCAGGCAACTAATGAAAAACTGTTTTTT. This encodes CSVQATNEKLFF.

This clonotype was observed a few times. This chain uses TRBV20-1 with TRBJ1-5; 7 bases are a match to TRBD1. Germline-derived CDR1 and CDR2 are DFQATT and SNEGSKA (reference sequence). Trimming took 6 bases from V and 1 from J; bases not matched to a gene: 3. The CDR3 consists of 13 residues. CDR3 nucleotides: TGCAGTGCCCACAGGGGCAGCAATCAGCCCCAGCATTTT. Translating it yields CSAHRGSNQPQHF.

This clonotype showed up just a few times. CDR3 in DNA: TGCAGTGCTAATAACAATCAGCCCCAGCATTTT. It encodes CSANNNQPQHF. The chain couples TRBV20-1 to TRBJ1-5; no definite D call. The V gene lost 4 bases and the J gene lost 3 bases, with 4 bases spanning the gap. CDR3 length equals 11 residues. Germline lookup yields CDR1 DFQATT and CDR2 SNEGSKA (reference sequence).

The table lists this clonotype with a few counts. The V gene is TRBV6-2 or TRBV6-3, the J gene TRBJ1-2; TRBD1 matches 10 bases. Looked up from germline, CDR1 is MNHEY and CDR2 is SVGEGT. V gave up 7 bases and J gave up 7 bases; unmatched junction bases: 6. There are 13 residues in the CDR3. The CDR3 loop is CASKTGGLGGYTF. In DNA, the CDR3 is TGTGCCAGCAAGACAGGGGGCTTAGGTGGCTACACCTTC.